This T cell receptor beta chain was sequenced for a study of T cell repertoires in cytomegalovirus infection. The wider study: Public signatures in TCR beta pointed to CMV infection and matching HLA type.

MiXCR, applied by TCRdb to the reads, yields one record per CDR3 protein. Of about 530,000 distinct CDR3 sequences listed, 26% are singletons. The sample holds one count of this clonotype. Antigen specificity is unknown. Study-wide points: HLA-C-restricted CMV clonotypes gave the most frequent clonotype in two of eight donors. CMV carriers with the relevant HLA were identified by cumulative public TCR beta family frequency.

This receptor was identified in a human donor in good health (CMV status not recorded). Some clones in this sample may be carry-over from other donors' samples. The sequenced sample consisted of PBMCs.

The CDR3 is CASSPRVEETQYF. As DNA, the CDR3 is TGTGCCAGCAGCCCGCGGGTGGAAGAGACCCAGTACTTC. The chain uses TRBV11-2 and TRBJ2-5; possible D gene TRBD2, 5 bases. Germline CDR1 reads SGHAT; CDR2 reads FQNNGV. The germline V and J ends were trimmed by 5 bases and 3 bases, with 10 bases remaining between them. The CDR3 totals 13 residues.